This TCR beta chain was profiled in a study of T-cell reconstitution after alpha-beta-depleted transplantation in children. Preparation of the TCRbeta library involved a method that used unique molecular identifiers. TCRdb called the PCR reads again in MiXCR, with one record for every CDR3 protein. This table holds 440,000 or so distinct CDR3 sequences, 43% found once. The ends were cut back, 0 bases at V and 5 bases at J, with 12 bases in the middle. The CDR3 consists of 14 residues. CDR1 and CDR2 (germline): SGHRS, YFSETQ. Study findings and constraints: In patients about two months after transplant, alpha-beta T cells reportedly arose from several hundred expanded graft clones. From newly produced T cells came most of the T-cell counts and diversity one year after transplant. It was surviving recipient T cells and thymic progenitors that gave some patients high TCRbeta diversity at day 60.

This clonotype was found once. Its specificity is unknown. The origin of this receptor is a girl aged 2-10 years with aplastic anemia, due to receive a stem cell transplant. V gene TRBV5-1 combines with J gene TRBJ2-7, with D maybe TRBD1 (5 bases). Sequencing used PBMCs, obtained before TCRalphabeta/CD19-depleted stem cell transplant. CDR3 coding DNA: TGCGCCAGCAGCTTGGACAGGCAGGTCAACGAGCAGTACTTC. Amino acid sequence: CASSLDRQVNEQYF.